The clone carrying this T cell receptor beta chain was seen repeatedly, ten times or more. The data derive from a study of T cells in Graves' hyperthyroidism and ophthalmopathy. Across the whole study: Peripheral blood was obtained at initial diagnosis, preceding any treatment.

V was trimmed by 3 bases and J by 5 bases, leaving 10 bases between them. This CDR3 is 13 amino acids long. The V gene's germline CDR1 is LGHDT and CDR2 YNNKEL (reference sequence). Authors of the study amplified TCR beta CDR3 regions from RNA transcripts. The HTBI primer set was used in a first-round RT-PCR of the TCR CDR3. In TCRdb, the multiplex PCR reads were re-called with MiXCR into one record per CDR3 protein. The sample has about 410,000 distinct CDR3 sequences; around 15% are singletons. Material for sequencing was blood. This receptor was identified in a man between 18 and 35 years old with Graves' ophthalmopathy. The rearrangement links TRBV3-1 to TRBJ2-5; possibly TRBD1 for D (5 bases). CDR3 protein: CASSHRAGETQYF. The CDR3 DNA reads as TGTGCCAGCAGCCACAGGGCCGGGGAGACCCAGTACTTC.